This T cell receptor beta chain was sequenced for a study of control samples from healthy donors and cancer patients. CDR3 length: 13 residues. Between the trimmed V and J ends, which lost 9 bases and 8 bases, there was a span of 14 bases. CDR1 and CDR2 from the germline V gene are MDHEN and SYDVKM. The assay was immunoSEQ multiplex PCR, and TCRdb's table has in-frame clones only and misses some. The profile shows 90,000 to 110,000 clones, 75% to 95% of them singletons. What was sequenced was blood. This TCR was sampled from a human donor in good health. The donor label of this sample is uncertain. The chain uses TRBV28 and TRBJ1-6, with a possible D match to TRBD1 (5 bases). The CDR3 DNA reads as TGTGCCAGTGGGGGGAGGTCTTATTCACCCCTCCACTTT. This codes for CASGGRSYSPLHF.